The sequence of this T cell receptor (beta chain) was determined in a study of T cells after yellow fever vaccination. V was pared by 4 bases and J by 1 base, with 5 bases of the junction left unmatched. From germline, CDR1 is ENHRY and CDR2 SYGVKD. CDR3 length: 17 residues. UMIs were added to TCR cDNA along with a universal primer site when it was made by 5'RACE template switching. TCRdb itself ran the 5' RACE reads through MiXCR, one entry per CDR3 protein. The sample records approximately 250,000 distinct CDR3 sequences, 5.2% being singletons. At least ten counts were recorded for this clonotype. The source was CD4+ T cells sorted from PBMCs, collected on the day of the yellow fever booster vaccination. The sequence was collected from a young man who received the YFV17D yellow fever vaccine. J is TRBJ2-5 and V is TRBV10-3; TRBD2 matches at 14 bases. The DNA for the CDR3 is TGTGCCATCAGTGGCGGACTAGCGGGGGGTCTCCAAGAGACCCAGTACTTC. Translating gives CAISGGLAGGLQETQYF.